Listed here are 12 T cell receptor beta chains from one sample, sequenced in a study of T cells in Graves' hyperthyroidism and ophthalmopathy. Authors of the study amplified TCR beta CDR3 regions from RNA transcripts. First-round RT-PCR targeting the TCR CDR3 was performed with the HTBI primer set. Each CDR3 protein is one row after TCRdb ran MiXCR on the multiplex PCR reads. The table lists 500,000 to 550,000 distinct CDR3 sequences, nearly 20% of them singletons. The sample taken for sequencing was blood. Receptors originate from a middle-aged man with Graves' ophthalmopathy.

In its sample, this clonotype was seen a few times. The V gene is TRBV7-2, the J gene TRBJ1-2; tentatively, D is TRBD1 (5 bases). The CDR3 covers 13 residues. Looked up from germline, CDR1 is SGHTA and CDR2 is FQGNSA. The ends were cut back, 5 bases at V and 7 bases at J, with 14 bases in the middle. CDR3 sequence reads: CASSPPSRVGYTF. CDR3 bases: TGTGCCAGCAGCCCACCTTCCAGGGTTGGCTACACCTTC. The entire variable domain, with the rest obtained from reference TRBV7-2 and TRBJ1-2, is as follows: GAGVSQSPSNKVTEKGKDVELRCDPISGHTALYWYRQSLGQGLEFLIYFQGNSAPDKSGLPSDRFSAERTGGSVSTLTIQRTQQEDSAVYLCASSPPSRVGYTFGSGTRLTVV.

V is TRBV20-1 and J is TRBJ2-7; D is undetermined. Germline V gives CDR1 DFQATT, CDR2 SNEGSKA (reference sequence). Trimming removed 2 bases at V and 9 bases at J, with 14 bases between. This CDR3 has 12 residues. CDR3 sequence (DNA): TGCAGTGCTAGACCCTCCGATCCTGGGCAGTACTTC. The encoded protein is CSARPSDPGQYF.

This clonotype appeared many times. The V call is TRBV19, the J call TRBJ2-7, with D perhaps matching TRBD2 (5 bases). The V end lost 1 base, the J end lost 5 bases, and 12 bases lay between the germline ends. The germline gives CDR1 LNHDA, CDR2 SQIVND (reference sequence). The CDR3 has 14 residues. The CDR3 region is CASSIGRRRNEQYF. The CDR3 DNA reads TGTGCCAGTAGTATAGGGCGGCGGAGGAACGAGCAGTACTTC.

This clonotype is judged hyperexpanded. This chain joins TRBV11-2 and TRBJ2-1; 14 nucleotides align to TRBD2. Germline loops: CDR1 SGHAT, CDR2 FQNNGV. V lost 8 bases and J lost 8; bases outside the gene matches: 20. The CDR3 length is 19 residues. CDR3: CASGYPPTGTSGRGHEQFF. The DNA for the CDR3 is TGTGCCAGCGGATACCCCCCTACCGGGACTAGCGGGAGAGGGCATGAGCAGTTCTTC.

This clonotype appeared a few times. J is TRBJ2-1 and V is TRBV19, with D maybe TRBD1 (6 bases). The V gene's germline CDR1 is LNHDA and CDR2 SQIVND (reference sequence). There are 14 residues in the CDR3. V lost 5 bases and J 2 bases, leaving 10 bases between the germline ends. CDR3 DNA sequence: TGTGCCAGTAGTGTGGACAGAGCCTACAATGAGCAGTTCTTC. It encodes CASSVDRAYNEQFF.

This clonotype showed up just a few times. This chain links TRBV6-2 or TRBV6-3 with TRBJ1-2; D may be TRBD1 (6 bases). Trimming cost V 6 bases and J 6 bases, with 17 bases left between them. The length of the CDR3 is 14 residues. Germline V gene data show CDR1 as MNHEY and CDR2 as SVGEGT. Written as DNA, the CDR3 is TGTGCCAGCAGCCACTCCGACAGGAACAATGGCTACACCTTC. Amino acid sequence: CASSHSDRNNGYTF.

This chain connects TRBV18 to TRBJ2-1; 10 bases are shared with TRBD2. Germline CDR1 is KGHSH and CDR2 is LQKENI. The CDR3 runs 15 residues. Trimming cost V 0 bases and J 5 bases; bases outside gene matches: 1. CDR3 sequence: CASSPPGLAHNEQFF. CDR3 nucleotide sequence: TGTGCCAGCTCACCACCGGGACTAGCGCACAATGAGCAGTTCTTC.

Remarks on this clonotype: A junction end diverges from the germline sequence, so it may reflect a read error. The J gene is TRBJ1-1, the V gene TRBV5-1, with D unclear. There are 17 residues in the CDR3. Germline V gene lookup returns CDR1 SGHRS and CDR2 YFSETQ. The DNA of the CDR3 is TGCGCCAGCAGTAATTTTGTACGGGCACGGCATAACACTAAAGCTTTCTTT. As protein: CASSNFVRARHNTKAFF.

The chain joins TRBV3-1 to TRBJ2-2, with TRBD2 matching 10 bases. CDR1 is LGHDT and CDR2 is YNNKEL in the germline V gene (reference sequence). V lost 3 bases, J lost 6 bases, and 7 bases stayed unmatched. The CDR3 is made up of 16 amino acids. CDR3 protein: CASSQLAGVGAGELFF. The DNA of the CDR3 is TGTGCCAGCAGCCAGCTAGCGGGAGTCGGCGCCGGGGAGCTGTTTTTT.

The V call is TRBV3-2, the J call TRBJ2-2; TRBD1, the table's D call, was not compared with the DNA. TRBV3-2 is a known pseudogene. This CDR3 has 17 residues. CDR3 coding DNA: TGTGCCAGCAGCCATCCGAGGGGGACGGGAGCCCCCGGGGAGCTGTTTTTT. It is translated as CASSHPRGTGAPGELFF.

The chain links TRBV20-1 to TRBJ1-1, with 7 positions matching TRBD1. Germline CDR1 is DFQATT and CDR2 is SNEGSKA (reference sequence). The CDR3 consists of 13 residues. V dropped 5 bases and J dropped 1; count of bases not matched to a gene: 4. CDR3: CSAGGQQNTEAFF. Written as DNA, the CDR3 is TGCAGTGCTGGGGGACAGCAGAACACTGAAGCTTTCTTT.

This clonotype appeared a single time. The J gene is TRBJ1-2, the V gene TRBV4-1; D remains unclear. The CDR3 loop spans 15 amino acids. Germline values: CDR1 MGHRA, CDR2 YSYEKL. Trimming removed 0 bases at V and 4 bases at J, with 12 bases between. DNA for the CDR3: TGCGCCAGCAGCCAAGATCCCAACAGATTCTATGGCTACACCTTC. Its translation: CASSQDPNRFYGYTF.